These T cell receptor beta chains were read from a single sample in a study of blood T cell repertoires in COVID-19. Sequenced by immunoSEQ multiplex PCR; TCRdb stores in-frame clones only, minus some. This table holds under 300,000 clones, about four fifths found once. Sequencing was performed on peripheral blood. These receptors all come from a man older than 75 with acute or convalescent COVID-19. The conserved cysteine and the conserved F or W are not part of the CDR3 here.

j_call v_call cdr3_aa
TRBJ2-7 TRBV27 ASSPRTSGGYEQY
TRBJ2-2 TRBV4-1 ASSLLLGDTGELF
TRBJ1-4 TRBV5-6 ASSFRGLNEKLF
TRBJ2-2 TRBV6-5 ASRLQGDTGELF
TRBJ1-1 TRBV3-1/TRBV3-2 ASNQGASVNTEAF
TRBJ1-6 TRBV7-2 ASSKTGGGSPLH
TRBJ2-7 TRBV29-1 SVESGTYEQY
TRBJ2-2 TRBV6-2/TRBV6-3 ASSYFSETGELF
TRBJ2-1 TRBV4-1 ASSQDSSGIQSEQF
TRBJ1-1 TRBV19 ASMIHGQVNTEAF
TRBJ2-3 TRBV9 ASSVAGTGGTDTQY
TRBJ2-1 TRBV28 ASSFRQVPRNEQF
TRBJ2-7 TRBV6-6 ASSYSAGGGLEQY
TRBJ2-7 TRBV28 VTRTGDTYEQY
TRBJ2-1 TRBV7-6 ASSQDRGPYNEQF
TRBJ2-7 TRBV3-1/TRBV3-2 ASSRGQGVYYEQY
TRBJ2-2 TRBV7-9 ASSLSIGQGATGELF
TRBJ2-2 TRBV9 ASTPLRQVNTGELF
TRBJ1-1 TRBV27 ASSQRVGEGTEAF
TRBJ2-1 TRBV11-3 ASSPGLYNEQF
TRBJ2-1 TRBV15 ATSSASRRDSSYNEQF
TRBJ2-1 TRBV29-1 SVLRDRGSYEQF
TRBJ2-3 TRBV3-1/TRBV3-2 ASSQASTDTQY
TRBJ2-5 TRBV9 ASSVAPGLALETQY
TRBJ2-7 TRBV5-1 ASSLAEGAAYEQY
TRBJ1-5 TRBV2 ASTQGALGNQPQH
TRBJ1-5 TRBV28 ASSPRGRRGNQPQH
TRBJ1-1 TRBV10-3 AALQGKNTEAF
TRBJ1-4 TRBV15 ATSGQGKSNEKLF
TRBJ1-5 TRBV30 AWSVLGGNQPQH
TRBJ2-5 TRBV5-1 ASSLGYSGGSQETQY
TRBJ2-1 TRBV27 ASSLGTSGIGQF
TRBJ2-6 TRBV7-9 ASSLVVAVGSGANVLT
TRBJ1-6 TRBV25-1 ASSEYRGNNSPLH
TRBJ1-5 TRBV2 ASKPETGYNQPQH
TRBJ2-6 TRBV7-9 ASRQGQGDGANVLT
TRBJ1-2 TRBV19 ASSAGQGPPYGYT
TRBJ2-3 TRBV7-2 ASSFSASDTQY
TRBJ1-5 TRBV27 ASSLGRLQGSPQH
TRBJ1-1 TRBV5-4 ASRPIGGGNTEAF
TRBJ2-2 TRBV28 ASIGGSHLTGELF
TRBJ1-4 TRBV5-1 ASSLVPATNEKLF
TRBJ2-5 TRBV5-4 ASSSGTSYETQY
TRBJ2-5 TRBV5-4 ASSLGQNEETQY
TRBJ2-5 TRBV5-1 ASYQDVGGQETQY
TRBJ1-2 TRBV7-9 ASKVGIGYT
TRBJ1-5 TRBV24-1 ATPNRGYQPQH
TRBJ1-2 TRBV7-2 ASSSDRGNYGYT
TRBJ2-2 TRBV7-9 ASSSRLAGNTGELF
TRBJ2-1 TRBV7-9 ASSLGAGEQF
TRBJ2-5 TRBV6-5 ASRIQQGNPETQY
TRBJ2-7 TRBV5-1 ASSQLDSVAYEQY
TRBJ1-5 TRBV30 AWSDKRNQPQH
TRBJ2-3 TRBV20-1 SARDRGTQY
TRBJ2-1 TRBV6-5 ASKGQLFNEQF
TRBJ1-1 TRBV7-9 ASSLAAVTEAF
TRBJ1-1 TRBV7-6 ASSLYGGRAF
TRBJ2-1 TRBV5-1 ASSHVTGDSPKNEQF
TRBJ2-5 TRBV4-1 ASSSRGTAGPETQY
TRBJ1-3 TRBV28 ASSSTGEGNTIY